This is a list of T cell receptor beta chains from one sample in a study of blood T cell repertoires in COVID-19. Assay used: immunoSEQ multiplex PCR; TCRdb lists only in-frame clones, some missing. The sample carries 490,000 or so clones, around 87% recorded once. The sample taken for sequencing was PBMCs or T cells enriched from blood (not recorded which). These receptors all come from a middle-aged woman who had recovered from COVID-19. The CDR3 runs from the conserved cysteine through the conserved F or W.

J gene,V gene,CDR3 length,CDR3 protein
TRBJ2-7,TRBV14,14,CASSQAGAIYEQYF
TRBJ2-1,TRBV13,16,CASSRMGLAANNEQFF
TRBJ1-5,TRBV19,12,CASSWLSQPQHF
TRBJ1-4,TRBV7-9,14,CASSLFDSREKLFF
TRBJ2-5,TRBV2,14,CASSEVGAGETQYF
TRBJ1-2,TRBV12-5,17,CASGFMSTGGYNYGYTF
TRBJ2-5,TRBV18,16,CASSPPVISLEETQYF
TRBJ2-7,TRBV7-9,17,CASSSTPGRGAIYEQYF
TRBJ1-3,TRBV11-3,16,CASSLSWWQGGNTIYF
TRBJ1-3,TRBV10-2,16,CASTHQGRSSGNTIYF
TRBJ1-1,TRBV7-2,14,CASSLDRGRTEAFF
TRBJ1-1,TRBV4-3,15,CASSQEDRANTEAFF
TRBJ1-1,TRBV7-8,13,CASSRNRGTEAFF
TRBJ2-5,TRBV7-8,13,CASSLAGVETQYF
TRBJ1-4,TRBV25-1,12,CASNRQNEKLFF
TRBJ2-3,TRBV5-1,16,CASSPAGTRQGDTQYF
TRBJ1-2,TRBV12-3/TRBV12-4,13,CASSLFRGGGYTF
TRBJ2-1,TRBV6-5,11,CASSYNNEQFF
TRBJ2-1,TRBV11-2,11,CASSPGFLMFF
TRBJ1-2,TRBV18,13,CASSPPSQGSYTF
TRBJ2-2,TRBV10-1,17,CASSVGKEERVTGELFF
TRBJ2-2,TRBV18,15,CASSPEVSGSGELFF
TRBJ2-1,TRBV7-2,13,CASSPEEGNEQFF
TRBJ1-1,TRBV27,14,CASSSDNMNTEAFF
TRBJ2-7,TRBV5-1,14,CASMSGTGDHEQYF
TRBJ1-1,TRBV3-1/TRBV3-2,15,CASSQDLNTPRRAFF
TRBJ2-2,TRBV5-6,18,CASSLAGPGQVNTGELFF
TRBJ1-4,TRBV4-3,14,CASSLQGASEKLFF
TRBJ2-1,TRBV29-1,14,CSGCRDRSYNEQFF
TRBJ2-3,TRBV5-8,14,CASSLPGHTDTQYF
TRBJ1-1,TRBV21-1,14,CAIEQSVVGTEAFF
TRBJ2-3,TRBV29-1,12,CSVVQVADTQYF
TRBJ1-5,TRBV29-1,14,CSVSGQGADQPQHF
TRBJ1-3,TRBV4-1,15,CASSQDRGLGNTIYF
TRBJ1-4,TRBV15,13,CATSRDMNEKLFF
TRBJ1-1,TRBV10-3,15,CATHGRQGASTEAFF
TRBJ2-7,TRBV10-3,14,CAIGGTGGTYEQYF
TRBJ1-5,TRBV9,14,CASSPTGGFQPQHF
TRBJ2-1,TRBV6-2/TRBV6-3,16,CASSYPTSGIGNEQFF
TRBJ1-5,TRBV3-1/TRBV3-2,14,CASSARLLNQPQHF